This T cell receptor (beta chain) was captured in a study of T cells expressing NK-cell markers. As for the study in general: Seven sequenced donors out of eight were HCMV-seropositive, one seronegative. Findings and limits, study-wide: Four donors showed these clonotypes also leading the CD3+CD56-NKG2C+ fraction.

CDR1 and CDR2 (germline): ENHRY, SYGVKD. This CDR3 spans 18 amino acids. TCR beta libraries carry UMIs added by 5'RACE template switching. Reprocessing the 5' RACE reads, TCRdb reports a single entry for every CDR3 protein and omits DNA. This sample's table reports roughly 180,000 distinct CDR3 sequences. To note about this clonotype: What it binds is not known.

The chain uses TRBV10-3 and TRBJ2-1; TCRdb's D gene call, TRBD1, goes unchecked for lack of DNA. The sample consisted of blood T cells: a sorted CD56 or NKG2C T cell subset, CD4+ or CD8+ T cells, or bulk PBMC T cells (not recorded which). The TCR comes from a man aged 18-75 years in good health. CDR3 amino acids: CAISALAELEFSYNEQFF.